A selection of T cell receptor beta chains follows, all from one sample in a study of Ad26.COV2.S vaccination and SARS-CoV-2 variants. Profiled with immunoSEQ multiplex PCR; TCRdb holds only in-frame clones, not every one. The data hold about 280,000 clones, with around 87% observed a single time. The material was peripheral blood, obtained in a trial of Ad26.COV2.S vaccine versus placebo. The receptors were gathered from a person aged 18-65 years who received the Ad26.COV2.S COVID-19 vaccine or a placebo. CDR3s include the opening cysteine and the closing phenylalanine or tryptophan. D genes are given only for firm matches. A clone size is listed for some rows: how often the clone was seen (once, few, many), or a class if it is expanded.

J gene | clone size | V gene | D gene | CDR3 protein | CDR3 DNA
TRBJ1-4 | - | TRBV11-2 | - | CASSLDPQRAEKLFF | TGTGCCAGCAGCTTAGATCCCCAAAGAGCCGAAAAACTGTTTTTT
TRBJ1-5 | - | TRBV2 | - | CASSESVGPGPQHF | TGTGCCAGCAGTGAATCCGTAGGACCGGGGCCCCAGCATTTT
TRBJ2-1 | - | TRBV30 | - | CAWSVLGGNEQFF | TGTGCCTGGAGTGTACTTGGGGGCAATGAGCAGTTCTTC
TRBJ1-2 | - | TRBV12-3/TRBV12-4 | TRBD1 | CASTLTGGDGYTF | TGTGCCAGCACCCTGACAGGGGGCGACGGCTACACCTTC
TRBJ2-5 | - | TRBV14 | - | CASSQKQLQETQYF | TGTGCCAGCAGCCAAAAACAGCTCCAAGAGACCCAGTACTTC
TRBJ2-1 | once | TRBV6-4 | TRBD2 | CASQAAGGSYNEQFF | TGTGCCAGCCAAGCGGCGGGAGGGTCCTACAATGAGCAGTTCTTC
TRBJ2-7 | - | TRBV10-2 | - | CASRTAGNSYEQYF | TGCGCCAGCAGAACAGCAGGAAACTCCTACGAGCAGTACTTC
TRBJ2-5 | many | TRBV14 | TRBD1 | CASSQAYRGWTQYF | TGTGCCAGCAGCCAAGCTTACAGGGGGTGGACCCAGTACTTC
TRBJ1-2 | - | TRBV9 | - | CASSSSPGFQYGYTF | TGTGCCAGCAGCTCCTCCCCGGGGTTTCAATATGGCTACACCTTC
TRBJ2-7 | - | TRBV6-1 | - | CASSSLQRGSYEQYF | TGTGCCAGCAGTTCCCTCCAGAGGGGGTCCTACGAGCAGTACTTC
TRBJ1-5 | - | TRBV28 | - | CASSSLSFSSNQPQHF | TGTGCCAGCAGTTCCCTCAGCTTCTCAAGCAATCAGCCCCAGCATTTT
TRBJ2-7 | - | TRBV4-1 | TRBD1 | CASSHPPGGAYEQYF | TGCGCCAGCAGCCACCCCCCAGGGGGCGCCTACGAGCAGTACTTC
TRBJ1-1 | - | TRBV11-1 | - | CASSLDAGMNTEAFF | TGTGCCAGCAGCTTAGACGCGGGCATGAACACTGAAGCTTTCTTT
TRBJ1-5 | - | TRBV19 | TRBD1 | CASNRDRGTGQPQHF | TGTGCCAGTAACCGGGACAGGGGAACGGGTCAGCCCCAGCATTTT
TRBJ1-6 | - | TRBV14 | TRBD1 | CASSQHRGTSSYNSPLHF | TGTGCCAGCAGCCAACACAGGGGGACGAGCTCCTATAATTCACCCCTCCACTTT
TRBJ1-6 | - | TRBV27 | - | CASSPRDKVAPLHF | TGTGCCAGCAGCCCCCGGGACAAAGTGGCACCCCTCCACTTT
TRBJ2-1 | - | TRBV7-6 | TRBD2 | CASSYAGTSSYNEQFF | TGTGCCAGCAGCTACGCCGGGACTAGCTCCTACAATGAGCAGTTCTTC
TRBJ2-1 | - | TRBV2 | TRBD1 | CASRAYAGQGNEQFF | TGTGCCAGCAGGGCCTACGCGGGACAGGGGAATGAGCAGTTCTTC
TRBJ1-3 | - | TRBV28 | - | CASSAPGHHSGNTIYF | TGTGCCAGCAGTGCTCCGGGACACCACTCTGGAAACACCATATATTTT
TRBJ2-1 | - | TRBV5-1 | - | CASRGYGEQFF | TGCGCCAGCAGGGGGTATGGTGAGCAGTTCTTC
TRBJ2-7 | - | TRBV7-8 | - | CASSPGFGGQYF | TGTGCCAGCAGCCCAGGGTTCGGCGGGCAGTACTTC
TRBJ2-7 | once | TRBV5-1 | - | CASSFSAASYEQYF | TGCGCCAGCAGCTTTTCAGCGGCGAGCTACGAGCAGTACTTC
TRBJ1-1 | many | TRBV9 | TRBD1 | CASSVGDSTEAFF | TGTGCCAGCAGCGTAGGGGACAGCACTGAAGCTTTCTTT